This T cell receptor (beta chain) came from a study of cytomegalovirus exposure and HLA in healthy donors. Study in general: Falling in the Caucasian-associated ancestry cluster were less than 85% of 300 to 500 genotyped donors.

Study-wide findings and caveats: In a later analysis, specific HLA alleles were associated with around 17,000 TCR beta sequences at a 0.05 false discovery rate. There were a few CMV-associated chains whose specificity for CMV antigens was confirmed in vitro.

About this clone: Its antigen is still unknown.

Researchers ran the PCR with 60 Vbeta and 13 Jbeta primers. Repertoires were generated with immunoSEQ multiplex PCR, while TCRdb's copy carries only in-frame clones and drops some. Here the sample spans approximately 180,000 clones, 70% to 80% being singletons. This CDR3 comprises 14 residues. Germline-derived CDR1 and CDR2 are SGDLS and YYNGEE. Trimming removed 4 bases at V and 2 bases at J, with 12 bases between. V and J are TRBV9 and TRBJ1-2; D not resolved. This TCR was sampled from a woman aged 50 to 60 in good health and CMV-seronegative. What was sequenced was PBMCs. This CDR3 is CASSSSTANYGYTF. The CDR3 bases are TGTGCCAGCAGCTCCAGCACAGCAAACTATGGCTACACCTTC. Supplemented by reference TRBV9 and TRBJ1-2, the full variable domain reads DSGVTQTPKHLITATGQRVTLRCSPRSGDLSVYWYQQSLDQGLQFLIQYYNGEERAKGNILERFSAQQFPDLHSELNLSSLELGDSALYFCASSSSTANYGYTFGSGTRLTVV.